This TCR beta chain was observed in a study of vaccination effects on CD4 cells after COVID-19. Study information: Early after vaccination, and again late, a few convalescent patients were sampled.

Of note for this clone: Antigen specificity is unknown.

TCRdb's copy holds only in-frame clones and misses some; the assay was immunoSEQ multiplex PCR. The table records roughly 30,000 clones, about three quarters of them present only once. Having been cultured for about ten days, the cells underwent CD4+ T cell isolation. This person's SARS-CoV-2 infection, confirmed by PCR, occurred between March and December 2020. Participants were given two doses of BNT162b2 or mRNA-1273 vaccine. Germline loops: CDR1 SGDLS, CDR2 YYNGEE. The V segment lost 4 bases and the J segment 7 bases; nucleotides outside the gene matches: 8. The CDR3 runs 15 residues. Sequenced material: CD4+ T cells from PBMCs cultured without peptide, taken after COVID-19 vaccination. This chain joins TRBV9 and TRBJ1-6; 7 bases are shared with TRBD1. The sequence came from a human donor who had a prior SARS-CoV-2 infection. CDR3 region: CASSPQGGWNSPLHF. The CDR3 DNA reads as TGTGCCAGCAGCCCCCAGGGGGGGTGGAATTCACCCCTCCACTTT.